This entry describes one TCR beta chain. A second PCR, run for about 6 to 12 cycles, used a sample-barcoded 5' primer plus a J-beta primer mix. Individual samples furnished no less than 2.5 million CDR3-containing paired-end reads apiece. TCRdb reprocessed the 5' RACE reads with MiXCR, giving one entry per CDR3 protein. Of 550,000 to 750,000 distinct CDR3 sequences in the sample, under 25% were seen once. The V gene's germline CDR1 is MNHNY and CDR2 SVGAGI (reference sequence). CDR3 size: 14 residues. V was pared by 6 bases and J by 3 bases, with 11 bases between. The data originate from a study of blood T cells in healthy people across ages. Each sample provided at least 5 micrograms of extracted total RNA.

Sequencing input: blood. This receptor was obtained from a man between 65 and 85 years old in good health. This chain joins TRBV6-6 and TRBJ1-4; weak D call: TRBD1 (6 bases). This CDR3 is CASRGRGANEKLFF. The CDR3 DNA sequence: TGTGCCAGCAGGGGGAGGGGGGCTAATGAAAAACTGTTTTTT.